This T cell receptor (beta chain) was found in a study of control samples from healthy donors and cancer patients. The CDR3 sequence is 15 residues long. V was clipped by 4 bases and J by 7 bases; unmatched bases: 9. From germline, CDR1 is SNHLY and CDR2 FYNNEI. Clones were sequenced by immunoSEQ multiplex PCR, and TCRdb holds only the in-frame ones, with some missing. The table for this sample gives some 180,000 clones. The rearrangement uses TRBV2 and TRBJ2-3, with 9 bases that match TRBD2. Specimen: blood. The sequence came from a woman in her twenties or thirties in good health. The CDR3 loop is CASSGLKRGVYTQYF. For the CDR3, the DNA is TGTGCCAGCAGTGGGTTAAAGCGGGGGGTCTATACGCAGTATTTT. The full variable domain, its missing parts supplied by reference TRBV2 and TRBJ2-3, is EPEVTQTPSHQVTQMGQEVILRCVPISNHLYFYWYRQILGQKVEFLVSFYNNEISEKSEIFDDQFSVERPDGSNFTLKIRSTKLEDSAMYFCASSGLKRGVYTQYFGPGTRLTVL.